Each of the 5 T cell receptor beta chains below was sequenced from the same sample in a study of OX40 agonist ivuxolimab in advanced cancers. Sequenced by immunoSEQ multiplex PCR; TCRdb stores in-frame clones only, minus some. The profile shows over 55,000 clones, 91% of them singletons. The sequenced sample was CD4+ or CD8+ T cells sorted from blood, obtained in a trial of the OX40 agonist ivuxolimab. The receptors originated from an adult with an advanced solid tumor such as melanoma, head and neck, liver or kidney cancer.

This chain connects TRBV7-2 to TRBJ1-4; D not certain. CDR1 and CDR2 (germline): SGHTA, FQGNSA. The germline V and J ends were trimmed by 5 bases and 4 bases, with 8 bases remaining between them. The CDR3 has 13 amino acids. CDR3 DNA: TGTGCCAGCAGCCCACAGCTTAATGAAAAACTGTTTTTT. It is translated as CASSPQLNEKLFF. The entire variable domain, with the rest obtained from reference TRBV7-2 and TRBJ1-4, is as follows: GAGVSQSPSNKVTEKGKDVELRCDPISGHTALYWYRQSLGQGLEFLIYFQGNSAPDKSGLPSDRFSAERTGGSVSTLTIQRTQQEDSAVYLCASSPQLNEKLFFGSGTQLSVL.

V is TRBV7-8 and J is TRBJ2-7; D unclear. CDR1 SGHVS and CDR2 FQNEAQ come from the germline V gene. Trimming left V 6 bases short and J 0 bases short, with 12 bases between. CDR3 size: 14 residues. The CDR3 loop reads CASSLTVSSYEQYF. In DNA form, the CDR3 reads TGTGCCAGCAGTCTTACGGTTAGCTCCTACGAGCAGTACTTC.

The chain is built from TRBV4-1 and TRBJ2-5, with 8 bases identical to TRBD2. Trimming at V came to 0 bases and at J to 5 bases, leaving 5 bases not matched to a gene. This CDR3 comprises 15 residues. CDR1 is MGHRA and CDR2 is YSYEKL in the germline V gene. The CDR3 is CASSQDRGGWETQYF. CDR3 nucleotide sequence: TGCGCCAGCAGCCAAGATCGGGGGGGCTGGGAGACCCAGTACTTC.

This clone was recorded only once. This chain joins TRBV18 and TRBJ2-7; D is uncertain. The CDR3 contains 15 residues. Trimming stripped 3 bases from V and 0 bases from J, with 12 bases between. From germline, CDR1 is KGHSH and CDR2 LQKENI. The CDR3 DNA is TGTGCCAGCTCACCTCCCATTCGGAACTCCTACGAGCAGTACTTC. This translates into CASSPPIRNSYEQYF.

V is TRBV5-6 and J is TRBJ1-5; D unclear. Per germline, CDR1 SGHDT and CDR2 YYEEEE. V was clipped by 3 bases and J by 2 bases, with 15 bases between them. This CDR3 has 16 residues. CDR3 sequence reads: CASSSFDRTGNQPQHF. The CDR3 DNA follows: TGTGCCAGCAGCTCGTTCGACCGCACGGGCAATCAGCCCCAGCATTTT.